This T cell receptor (beta chain) was captured in a study of T cell clones after liver transplantation. Study-level information: Third-party-reactive TCRbeta sequences from pre-transplant mixed lymphocyte reactions served as antigen-independent comparators. Samples came pre-transplant, pre-randomization before withdrawal, and post-randomization after withdrawal ended. Whole-study results and caveats: Graft donor-reactive T cells possibly entered the graft instead of undergoing deletion. Conclusions were preliminary, with small, heterogeneous patient groups.

Sequenced by immunoSEQ multiplex PCR; TCRdb stores in-frame clones only, minus some. The sample holds tens of thousands of clones, approximately 80% seen once. On this clone itself: Its specificity is unknown.

V gave up 1 base and J gave up 3 bases, with 12 bases separating them. The germline gives CDR1 KGHSH, CDR2 LQKENI. The CDR3 is made up of 15 amino acids. The starting material was CD8+ T cells from blood, obtained approximately 54 months after liver transplant. The chain joins TRBV18 to TRBJ2-5; a possible D gene is TRBD2 (5 bases). This sequence originates from a human patient who received a liver transplant. These T cells may partly come from the graft donor. The CDR3 DNA is TGTGCCAGCTCACCACGGGCCGGGGTGGAAGAGACCCAGTACTTC. Protein product: CASSPRAGVEETQYF.